This TCR beta chain was obtained from a study of blood T cells in healthy people across ages. About the research overall: Template-switching capture recovered about one barcoded beta molecule per two T cells.

Note on this clonotype: The target antigen is unknown.

Combining a sample-barcoded 5' primer with a J-beta primer mix, a second PCR ran for roughly 7 to 11 cycles. TCRdb called the 5' RACE reads again in MiXCR, with one record for every CDR3 protein. The sample contains roughly 1.4 million distinct CDR3 sequences, roughly 60% of which appear only once. Whole-study results and caveats: Roughly linear declines in TCR beta diversity per million T cells occurred with age.

Researchers isolated at least 7 million PBMCs per sample. The source is a man in his late teens or twenties in good health. The specimen was blood.

The CDR3 nucleotides read TGCAGTGCTAGAAATCCAACCCTCCACTTT. Residues: CSARNPTLHF. The rearrangement links TRBV20-1 to TRBJ1-6; D unclear. With 2 bases removed from V and 14 bases from J, the gap between germline ends came to 7 bases. Germline V CDR1 and CDR2: DFQATT, SNEGSKA (reference sequence). The CDR3 runs 10 residues.